This TCR beta chain appears in the sequencing data of a study of cytomegalovirus exposure and HLA in healthy donors. Study observations and caveats: The authors excluded some V segments, including TRBV6-2 and TRBV6-3, as indistinguishable. Among TCR beta chains of equal frequency, HLA-associated ones were more clonally expanded in a later analysis. The records held CMV serostatus as the only immune exposure information.

Looked up from germline, CDR1 is SQVTM and CDR2 is ANQGSEA. V shed 6 bases, J shed 3 bases, and the junction held 10 bases outside the gene matches. The CDR3 length is 14 residues. Of note for this clone: Its specificity is not known.

The PCR had 60 Vbeta and 13 Jbeta primers. Sequenced by immunoSEQ multiplex PCR; TCRdb stores in-frame clones only, minus some. The table lists approximately 210,000 clones, about four fifths of them singletons. The V gene is TRBV29-1, the J gene TRBJ2-5, with 7 bases identical to TRBD2. The sequenced sample consisted of PBMCs. This clonotype was obtained from a man between 18 and 35 years old in good health and CMV-seronegative. The CDR3 sequence is CSVLLATREETQYF. The CDR3 nucleotides are TGCAGCGTGCTACTAGCGACTCGGGAAGAGACCCAGTACTTC.